The subject of this entry is one T cell receptor (beta chain). The library targeted TCRbeta and was prepared with unique molecular identifiers. TCRdb re-analysed the PCR reads in MiXCR, keeping a single row per CDR3 protein. The table shows about 400,000 distinct CDR3 sequences, with roughly 13% occurring only once. These data belong to a study of T-cell reconstitution after alpha-beta-depleted transplantation in children. The CDR3 consists of 14 residues. The junction had 0 bases not matched to a gene; V was cut back by 3 bases and J by 0 bases. Germline V gene sequence: CDR1 SGHRS, CDR2 YFSETQ. This TCR came from a human donor who donated a stem cell graft to a child with Fanconi anemia. Specimen: PBMCs, collected from the stem cell graft. The chain employs TRBV5-1 and TRBJ1-1; 9 bases fit TRBD1. CDR3 amino acids: CASSWTGVNTEAFF. The CDR3, as DNA: TGCGCCAGCAGCTGGACAGGGGTGAACACTGAAGCTTTCTTT.